This T cell receptor beta chain was sequenced during a study of spatial heterogeneity in lung cancer. Study in general: Each distinct TCR and UMI combination averaged more than ten appearances in raw reads.

TCRdb re-called the 5' RACE reads through MiXCR, storing one row per CDR3 protein. Of about 47,000 distinct CDR3 sequences listed, around 11% are singletons. Many counts were recorded for this clonotype. The time point here: sample taken at primary tumor resection. Whole RNA was taken from tumor, nontumor lung or frozen PBMC; it was then sequenced unsorted. CDR3 length: 14 residues. Per the germline V gene, CDR1 is SQVTM and CDR2 is ANQGSEA. J lost 0 bases, V lost 1 base, and 2 bases had no gene match. This rearrangement joins TRBV29-1 to TRBJ1-2, with 7 bases aligning to TRBD1. Sequenced here: PBMCs, sampled at surgery. The clonotype originates from a female donor with early-stage non-small cell lung cancer. This CDR3 is CSVEGQGANYGYTF. CDR3 nucleotides: TGCAGCGTTGAAGGGCAGGGGGCTAACTATGGCTACACCTTC.